This TCR beta chain derives from a study of blood T cell repertoires in COVID-19. About the study: T cells, B-cell-depleted T cells, or PBMCs provided the cDNA or gDNA that served as material.

The CDR3 consists of 13 residues. CDR1 and CDR2 (germline): LNHDA, SQIVND (reference sequence). Trimming cost V 5 bases and J 4 bases, with 8 bases left between them. Using immunoSEQ multiplex PCR, the repertoire was profiled, and TCRdb retains in-frame clones only, with some absent. In the table there are 150,000 to 200,000 clones, around 77% of which are singletons. This TCR came from a man in his sixties with active or convalescent COVID-19. Material for sequencing was peripheral blood. The chain combines TRBV19 with TRBJ1-4; D remains ambiguous. The CDR3 nucleotides are TGTGCCAGTAGTCGTGTCTTTAATGAAAAACTGTTTTTT. It is translated as CASSRVFNEKLFF.